This is a list of T cell receptor beta chains from one sample in a study of blood T cell repertoires in COVID-19. Here immunoSEQ multiplex PCR was the method, and the copy in TCRdb shows in-frame clones only, minus some. The profile shows about 88,000 clones, 70% to 90% of them singletons. Sequences were obtained from peripheral blood. The receptors stem from a woman between 65 and 79 years old with acute or convalescent COVID-19. Both conserved end residues are part of each CDR3. A D gene is named only where the DNA matches it firmly. Clone size is shown for a subset of rows, as once, few, many or a class of expanded clone.

>TRBV6-4|TRBD2|TRBJ2-1|.
TGTGCCAGCAGCGTCGACGGGGGGATATCCTACAATGAGCAGTTCTTC
CASSVDGGISYNEQFF
>TRBV20-1|TRBD1|TRBJ1-2|.
TGCAGTGCTAGTACAGGGGGCGAAAACTATGGCTACACCTTC
CSASTGGENYGYTF
>TRBV4-3|.|TRBJ1-6|.
TGCGCCAGCAGCTTACAGGGCGATTCACCCCTCCACTTT
CASSLQGDSPLHF
>TRBV29-1|TRBD1|TRBJ1-2|.
TGCAGCGTTGGATCGGGACAGGTCTCCTATGGCTACACCTTC
CSVGSGQVSYGYTF
>TRBV18|.|TRBJ2-1|.
TGTGCCAGCTCCCCCGCACGAGTCCCTAACAATGAGCAGTTCTTC
CASSPARVPNNEQFF
>TRBV19|TRBD1|TRBJ2-3|.
TGTGCCAGTAGTATAGGGGGGACAGGGGGGAGAGATACGCAGTATTTT
CASSIGGTGGRDTQYF
>TRBV28|.|TRBJ1-3|.
TGTGCCAGCACCGTTATGGGAGGGAGCTCTGGAAACACCATATATTTT
CASTVMGGSSGNTIYF
>TRBV5-1|TRBD2|TRBJ2-5|.
TGCGCCAGCAGCTTGGTGGTAGCGGGGGTCCAAGAGACCCAGTACTTC
CASSLVVAGVQETQYF
>TRBV5-1|TRBD2|TRBJ2-3|.
TGCGCCAGCAGCCTGGGACTAGCGATAGATACGCAGTATTTT
CASSLGLAIDTQYF
>TRBV12-3/TRBV12-4|.|TRBJ2-6|.
TGTGCCAGCAGCCCCACTGGGGCCAACGTCCTGACTTTC
CASSPTGANVLTF
>TRBV10-1|TRBD1|TRBJ2-2|.
TGCGCCAGCAGTGAGTTAGGACAGGCGAACACCGGGGAGCTGTTTTTT
CASSELGQANTGELFF
>TRBV7-9|.|TRBJ2-1|.
TGTGCCAGCAGCTTAGTAAACGGTGAGCAGTTCTTC
CASSLVNGEQFF
>TRBV19|.|TRBJ1-1|.
TGTGCCAGTAGTCGCTGGCCCATGAACACTGAAGCTTTCTTT
CASSRWPMNTEAFF
>TRBV6-5|TRBD2|TRBJ2-5|.
TGTGCCAGCAGCCCCTTGGTGGGACTAGCTGAGACCCAGTACTTC
CASSPLVGLAETQYF
>TRBV11-2|.|TRBJ1-6|.
TGTGCCAGCAGCTTGACTGGGATGAGGGATTCACCCCTCCACTTT
CASSLTGMRDSPLHF
>TRBV18|TRBD1|TRBJ2-1|.
TGTGCCAGCTCACCACGACAGGGTGGCGTCTTCTCCTACAATGAGCAGTTCTTC
CASSPRQGGVFSYNEQFF
>TRBV10-3|TRBD2|TRBJ2-1|.
TGTGCCATCAGTGAGGCTAGCGGGGATTACAATGAGCAGTTCTTC
CAISEASGDYNEQFF
>TRBV19|.|TRBJ1-2|.
TGTGCCAGTAGCGACCGGAGAGCCAACTATGGCTACACCTTC
CASSDRRANYGYTF
>TRBV2|.|TRBJ1-3|few
TGTGCCAGCATTCCGGGACGGAGGGCTACGGGGAACACCATATATTTT
CASIPGRRATGNTIYF
>TRBV29-1|TRBD2|TRBJ2-2|.
TGCAGCGTTGAAGATCGGCTAGCGGGAACCACCGGGGAGCTGTTTTTT
CSVEDRLAGTTGELFF
>TRBV28|.|TRBJ1-1|.
TGTGCCAGCAGTTTAATAGCCGAGGTGAACACTGAAGCTTTCTTT
CASSLIAEVNTEAFF
>TRBV5-1|.|TRBJ2-1|.
TGCGCCAGCAGCCTTAGAACTAGCAGGGATGAGCAGTTCTTC
CASSLRTSRDEQFF
>TRBV30|TRBD1|TRBJ2-1|once
TGTGCCTGGACCCCGGGGACAGGGACCAATGAGCAGTTCTTC
CAWTPGTGTNEQFF
>TRBV29-1|.|TRBJ1-1|few
TGCAGCGGAACGCAGGGTAGTGCGACTGAAGCTTTCTTT
CSGTQGSATEAFF
>TRBV28|.|TRBJ1-5|.
TGTGCCAGCAGTCTACAGGGTGGGAGTCAGCCCCAGCATTTT
CASSLQGGSQPQHF
>TRBV11-3|.|TRBJ1-4|.
TGTGCCAGCAGCCCGCAGGGGATCACTAATGAAAAACTGTTTTTT
CASSPQGITNEKLFF
>TRBV7-6|.|TRBJ2-3|.
TGTGCCAGCAGCTTAGCGTGGGGGAGGGGGACAGATACGCAGTATTTT
CASSLAWGRGTDTQYF
>TRBV6-5|TRBD1|TRBJ1-6|few
TGTGCCAGCGGAGGGACAGGGAATTCACCCCTCCACTTT
CASGGTGNSPLHF
>TRBV6-5|TRBD2|TRBJ2-1|.
TGTGCCAGCAGTTACTCTAGCGGGATGCTTCATGAGCAGTTCTTC
CASSYSSGMLHEQFF
>TRBV12-3/TRBV12-4|.|TRBJ1-1|.
TGTGCCAGCAGTCTCCGTGAGGGGGCTGAAGCTTTCTTT
CASSLREGAEAFF
>TRBV7-2|TRBD2|TRBJ2-4|.
TGTGCCAGCAGCGGGACTAGCGGGATGGCGGGCAAAAACATTCAGTACTTC
CASSGTSGMAGKNIQYF
>TRBV7-2|TRBD2|TRBJ2-3|.
TGTGCCAGCAGTCCGACTAGCGGGAAGCCGATATATACGCAGTATTTT
CASSPTSGKPIYTQYF
>TRBV19|.|TRBJ1-1|.
TGTGCCAGTACGGGGACACTCCTGAACACTGAAGCTTTCTTT
CASTGTLLNTEAFF
>TRBV7-2|.|TRBJ2-2|.
TGTGCCAGCAGCATTAGCGGAGACAGCACCGGGGAGCTGTTTTTT
CASSISGDSTGELFF
>TRBV7-2|.|TRBJ2-1|.
TGTGCCAGCAGCCCTCAGGACAATGAGCAGTTCTTC
CASSPQDNEQFF
>TRBV28|.|TRBJ2-3|.
TGTGCCAGCAGTTTTCCCCTCCAGGGATCAGATACGCAGTATTTT
CASSFPLQGSDTQYF
>TRBV21-1|.|TRBJ2-1|.
TGTGCCAGCAGCCCGAAGGGACAGCTTCTCAATGAGCAGTTCTTC
CASSPKGQLLNEQFF